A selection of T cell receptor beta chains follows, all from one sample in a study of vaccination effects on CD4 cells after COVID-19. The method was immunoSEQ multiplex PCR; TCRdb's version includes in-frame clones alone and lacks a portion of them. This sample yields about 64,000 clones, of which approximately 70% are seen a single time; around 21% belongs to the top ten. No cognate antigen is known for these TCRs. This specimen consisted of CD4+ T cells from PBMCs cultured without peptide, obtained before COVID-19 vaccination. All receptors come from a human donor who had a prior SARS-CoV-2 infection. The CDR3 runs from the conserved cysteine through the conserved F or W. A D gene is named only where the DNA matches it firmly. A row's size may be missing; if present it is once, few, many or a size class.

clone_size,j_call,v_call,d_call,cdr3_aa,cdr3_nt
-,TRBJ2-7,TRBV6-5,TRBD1,CASTPLTGDHEQYF,TGTGCCAGCACCCCACTGACAGGGGACCACGAGCAGTACTTC
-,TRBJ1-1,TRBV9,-,CASSVDPGRSTEAFF,TGTGCCAGCAGCGTAGACCCGGGACGGAGCACTGAAGCTTTCTTT
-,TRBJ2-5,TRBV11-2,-,CASSLTRSEETQYF,TGTGCCAGCAGCTTAACCCGCAGCGAAGAGACCCAGTACTTC
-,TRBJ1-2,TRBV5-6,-,CASSPWASHYGYTF,TGTGCCAGCAGCCCCTGGGCGTCCCACTATGGCTACACCTTC
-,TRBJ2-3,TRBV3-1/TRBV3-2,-,CASSHGKTSTDTQYF,TGTGCCAGCAGCCACGGGAAAACCAGCACAGATACGCAGTATTTT
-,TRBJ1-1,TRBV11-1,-,CASSFRGENTEAFF,TGTGCCAGCAGCTTCCGCGGGGAGAACACTGAAGCTTTCTTT
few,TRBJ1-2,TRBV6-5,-,CASSPPPGYTF,TGTGCCAGCAGTCCCCCCCCTGGCTACACCTTC
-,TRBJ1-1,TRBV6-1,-,CASSEWDGEAFF,TGTGCCAGCAGTGAATGGGACGGTGAAGCTTTCTTT
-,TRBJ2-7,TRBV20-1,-,CSAQTSYEQYF,TGCAGTGCGCAGACTAGCTACGAGCAGTACTTC
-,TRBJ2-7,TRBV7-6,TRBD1,CASSTRQGADDEQYF,TGTGCCAGCAGCACTAGACAGGGGGCAGACGACGAGCAGTACTTC
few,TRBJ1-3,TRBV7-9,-,CASTLLESGNTIYF,TGTGCCAGCACCCTTCTGGAGTCTGGAAACACCATATATTTT
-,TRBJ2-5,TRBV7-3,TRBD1,CASSLVGGTGAETQYF,TGTGCCAGCAGCTTAGTGGGGGGGACAGGGGCGGAGACCCAGTACTTC
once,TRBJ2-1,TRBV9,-,CASSAGGNGVRSQFF,TGTGCCAGCAGCGCGGGTGGGAATGGGGTCCGATCGCAGTTCTTC
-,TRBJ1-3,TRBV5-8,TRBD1,CASSFSDRAGNTIYF,TGTGCCAGCAGCTTCAGCGACAGGGCTGGAAACACCATATATTTT
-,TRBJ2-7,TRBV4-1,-,CASSQDNGLAFDF,TGCGCCAGCAGCCAAGATAACGGCCTTGCTTTTGACTTC
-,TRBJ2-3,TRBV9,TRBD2,CASSVGSGGYSTDTQYF,TGTGCCAGCAGCGTAGGTAGCGGGGGGTACAGCACAGATACGCAGTATTTT
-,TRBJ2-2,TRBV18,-,CASSPLSTGYTGELFF,TGTGCCAGCTCACCCCTATCCACAGGCTACACCGGGGAGCTGTTTTTT
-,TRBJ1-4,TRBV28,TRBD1,CASSPGQGVKLFF,TGTGCCAGCAGCCCGGGACAGGGAGTTAAACTGTTTTTT
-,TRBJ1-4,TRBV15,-,CATSNGGTEKLFF,TGTGCCACCAGCAACGGAGGGACGGAAAAACTGTTTTTT
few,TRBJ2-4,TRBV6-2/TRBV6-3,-,CASSPTRPENIQYF,TGTGCCAGCAGTCCGACACGACCTGAGAACATTCAGTACTTC
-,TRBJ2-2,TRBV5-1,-,CASSVQIGDTGELFF,TGCGCCAGCAGTGTCCAGATAGGCGACACCGGGGAGCTGTTTTTT
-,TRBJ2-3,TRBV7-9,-,CASSLGFSTGDTQYF,TGTGCCAGCAGCTTAGGGTTTTCTACGGGGGATACGCAGTATTTT
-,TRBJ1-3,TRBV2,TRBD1,CASRERQGGAGNTIYF,TGTGCCAGCAGAGAACGACAGGGGGGAGCTGGAAACACCATATATTTT